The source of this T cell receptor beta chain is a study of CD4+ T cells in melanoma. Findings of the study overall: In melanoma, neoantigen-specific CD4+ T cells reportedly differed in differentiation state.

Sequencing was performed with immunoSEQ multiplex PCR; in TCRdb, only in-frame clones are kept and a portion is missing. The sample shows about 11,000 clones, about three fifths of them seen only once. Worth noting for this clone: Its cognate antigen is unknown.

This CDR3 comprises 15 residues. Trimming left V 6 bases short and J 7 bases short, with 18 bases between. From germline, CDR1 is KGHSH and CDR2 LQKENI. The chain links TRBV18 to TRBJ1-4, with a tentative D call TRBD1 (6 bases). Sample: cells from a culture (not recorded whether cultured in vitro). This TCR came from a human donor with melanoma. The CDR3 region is CASSRQGSSGEKLFF. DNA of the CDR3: TGTGCCAGCTCTCGGCAGGGGAGTAGCGGTGAAAAACTGTTTTTT.